The present T cell receptor (beta chain) was sequenced within a study of blood T cell repertoires in COVID-19. Study in general: Material from acute and convalescent COVID-19 was sourced from the United States, Italy and Spain. Sources were T cells, B-cell-depleted T cells, or PBMCs; the material itself was cDNA or gDNA.

The method was immunoSEQ multiplex PCR; TCRdb's version includes in-frame clones alone and lacks a portion of them. The sample includes around 320,000 clones, approximately 90% seen only once; the top ten take about 7%. CDR1 and CDR2 (germline): SGHDT, YYEEEE. This CDR3 contains 14 residues. V was cut by 2 bases and J by 6 bases, with 14 bases left in between. This sequence was found in a woman in her twenties or thirties who had recovered from COVID-19. The chain couples TRBV5-6 to TRBJ1-1; tentatively, D is TRBD1 (5 bases). Input material: peripheral blood. This chain's CDR3 is CASSFNVGRAEAFF. In DNA, the CDR3 is TGTGCCAGCAGCTTCAACGTGGGGCGTGCTGAAGCTTTCTTT. Full variable domain (missing parts from reference TRBV5-6 and TRBJ1-1): DAGVTQSPTHLIKTRGQQVTLRCSPKSGHDTVSWYQQALGQGPQFIFQYYEEEERQRGNFPDRFSGHQFPNYSSELNVNALLLGDSALYLCASSFNVGRAEAFFGQGTRLTVV.